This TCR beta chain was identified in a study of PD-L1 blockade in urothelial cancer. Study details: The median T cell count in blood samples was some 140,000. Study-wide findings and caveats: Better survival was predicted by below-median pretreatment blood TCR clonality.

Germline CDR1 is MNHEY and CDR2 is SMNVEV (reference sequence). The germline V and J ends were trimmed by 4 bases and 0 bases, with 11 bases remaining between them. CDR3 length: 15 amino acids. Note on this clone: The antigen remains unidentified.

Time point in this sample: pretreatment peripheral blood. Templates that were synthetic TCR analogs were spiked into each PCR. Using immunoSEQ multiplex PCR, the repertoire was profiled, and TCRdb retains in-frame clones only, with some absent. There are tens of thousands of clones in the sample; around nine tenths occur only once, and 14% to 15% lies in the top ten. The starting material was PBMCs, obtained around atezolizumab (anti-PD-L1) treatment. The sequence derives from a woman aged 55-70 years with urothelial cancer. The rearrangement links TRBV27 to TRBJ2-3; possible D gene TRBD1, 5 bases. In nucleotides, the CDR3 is TGTGCCAGCAGTTCAGGGTTCGTGAGCACAGATACGCAGTATTTT. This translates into CASSSGFVSTDTQYF.